This TCR beta chain came from a study of cytomegalovirus exposure and HLA in healthy donors. CDR3 length equals 14 residues. V gave up 4 bases and J gave up 4 bases; unmatched junction bases: 4. Germline loops: CDR1 SGDLS, CDR2 YYNGEE. Overall study findings and caveats: HLA-A and HLA-B allele assignments for most subjects were reportedly predicted accurately using TCR beta sequences. Most CMV-associated TCR beta chains appeared HLA-restricted in a later analysis. Later analysis identified around 15,000 TCR beta sequences associated with HLA alleles, using a false discovery rate threshold of 0.05. Later on, a genetic analysis was performed. It linked a missense variant in DCLRE1C with V- and J-gene trimming of TCR beta.

For this clone: The antigen is unknown.

Primers for the PCR totalled 60 Vbeta and 13 Jbeta. Sequenced by immunoSEQ multiplex PCR; TCRdb stores in-frame clones only, minus some. The data hold over 95,000 clones, with about 79% observed a single time. Sequenced input: PBMCs. This clonotype was obtained from a human donor in good health. The gene calls are TRBV9 and TRBJ2-7; 11 bases align to TRBD1. In nucleotides, the CDR3 is TGTGCCAGCAGCTCCGGGACAGGGGGGTACGAGCAGTACTTC. Encoded protein: CASSSGTGGYEQYF. Based on the CDR3 plus reference TRBV9 and TRBJ2-7, the full variable domain is DSGVTQTPKHLITATGQRVTLRCSPRSGDLSVYWYQQSLDQGLQFLIQYYNGEERAKGNILERFSAQQFPDLHSELNLSSLELGDSALYFCASSSGTGGYEQYFGPGTRLTVT.